This T cell receptor beta chain was recovered during a study of T-cell reconstitution after alpha-beta-depleted transplantation in children (dated by TCRdb to about 2016). Turning to the overall study: T-cell immune reconstitution after TCRalphabeta/CD19-depleted allogeneic hematopoietic cell transplantation in children was quantitatively tracked in the study by means of TCR repertoire profiling.

Library prep was done by PCR. Sequencing relied on an Illumina HiSeq 2500. TCR library preparation used molecular barcoding, with unique molecular identifiers applied to normalize quantification of the TCRbeta repertoire. TCRdb reanalyzed the raw reads on its own, using fastp at Q25 for trimming and MiXCR for clone calling, and kept in-frame beta chains. Each record represents a unique CDR3 protein, reported with the most common genes and DNA among its rows. In all, the sample holds 240,000 or so distinct CDR3 sequences, and around 12% of those were seen once. Roughly 2.8% of the sample belongs to the ten largest clones. Looking up the germline V gene (reference sequence) yields CDR1 DFQATT and CDR2 SNEGSKA. From V the trimming removes 6 bases and from J it removes 1 base, while the gene matches leave 11 bases of the junction unaccounted for. Counted from cysteine to phenylalanine, this CDR3 has 15 amino acids. Only the CDR3 part of the read is kept: 45 bases, read in frame from the first base.

Concerning this clonotype: Its binding antigen is unknown. No qualities accompany the bases; no much larger clone lies one base away.

This TCR was recovered from a human donor who donated a stem cell graft to a child with acute lymphoblastic leukemia. This chain is built from TRBV20-1 and TRBJ2-7; 8 bases in between match TRBD2. Sequenced here: PBMCs from the stem cell graft donor, sampled from the stem cell graft. This receptor has the CDR3 CSAYRFGGASYEQYF. The nucleotide sequence is given as TGCAGTGCCTACCGGTTCGGGGGGGCGTCCTACGAGCAGTACTTC.